The 21 T cell receptor beta chains below come from one sample, sequenced in a study of post-analysis software for immune sequencing data. Findings of the study overall: Roughly five TRBV segments appeared more often in patients than in controls, and TRBV5-6, TRBV5-1 and TRBV20-1 were among these.

Their recognized antigens are unknown. Unique molecular identifiers were carried by the TCR beta cDNA libraries. TCRdb re-derived calls from the PCR reads in MiXCR, one entry per CDR3 protein. In the table there are roughly 430,000 distinct CDR3 sequences, roughly 40% of which are singletons. The sequenced material came from blood. Receptors were obtained from a girl aged 2-10 years with multiple sclerosis.

The sample holds many counts of this clonotype. This sequence joins TRBV4-3 and TRBJ2-3; 13 nucleotides line up with TRBD2. Trimming cost V 2 bases and J 4 bases; bases outside gene matches: 3. The CDR3 runs 16 residues. The germline CDR1 and CDR2 sequences are LGHNA and YSLEER. CDR3 coding DNA: TGCGCCAGCAGCCAAACTAGCGGGAGGGAAGCAGATACGCAGTATTTT. It encodes CASSQTSGREADTQYF.

This sequence joins TRBV20-1 and TRBJ2-6; D not certain. Trimming pared 3 bases from V and 1 base from J, leaving 7 bases between. CDR3 length: 14 amino acids. Germline lookup yields CDR1 DFQATT and CDR2 SNEGSKA (reference sequence). CDR3 sequence: CSARKESGANVLTF. The CDR3 DNA reads as TGCAGTGCTAGGAAAGAGTCTGGGGCCAACGTCCTGACTTTC.

The chain carries TRBV7-9 and TRBJ2-4; 7 nucleotides line up with TRBD1. The CDR3 extends over 11 amino acids. The germline CDR1 and CDR2 sequences are SEHNR and FQNEAQ (reference sequence). V lost 5 bases, J lost 13 bases, and 5 bases stayed unmatched. The CDR3 here is CASSPGQEQYF. The CDR3 nucleotides are TGTGCCAGCAGCCCCGGACAGGAGCAGTACTTC.

This clonotype has a handful of counts. This chain connects TRBV28 to TRBJ2-7; 10 nucleotides line up with TRBD2. CDR3 length: 15 residues. Germline CDR1 MDHEN, CDR2 SYDVKM. The V gene end was trimmed by 6 bases and the J gene end by 6 bases; junction bases not matched to a gene: 11. CDR3 DNA: TGTGCCAGCAGACTTACGCTAGCGGGAGCGCCCGAGCAGTACTTC. It encodes CASRLTLAGAPEQYF.

This sequence joins TRBV20-1 and TRBJ2-7; TRBD1 matches 7 bases. V lost 5 bases to trimming and J lost 7 bases; unmatched junction nucleotides: 8. The CDR3 totals 12 residues. Germline CDR1 DFQATT, CDR2 SNEGSKA (reference sequence). The chain's CDR3 is CSAGRQGEEQYF. The DNA for the CDR3 is TGCAGTGCTGGACGACAGGGTGAAGAGCAGTACTTC.

V usage is TRBV4-1 and J usage is TRBJ2-7; 13 bases map to TRBD2. Germline V gene lookup returns CDR1 MGHRA and CDR2 YSYEKL. The CDR3 is 16 residues long. V gave up 2 bases and J gave up 3 bases; unmatched junction bases: 4. The CDR3 protein is CASSQSGLAGDYEQYF. The CDR3 DNA is TGCGCCAGCAGCCAAAGTGGACTAGCGGGGGACTACGAGCAGTACTTC.

In its sample, this clonotype was seen a few times. CDR3: CASGKASTRTDTQYF. In DNA, the CDR3 is TGTGCCAGCGGTAAAGCCAGTACTAGAACAGATACGCAGTATTTT. The chain uses TRBV7-2 and TRBJ2-3; D is perhaps TRBD2 (5 bases). Between the trimmed V and J ends, which lost 8 bases and 3 bases, there was a span of 18 bases. In germline, CDR1 is SGHTA, CDR2 FQGNSA. This CDR3 spans 15 amino acids.

This chain joins TRBV12-3 or TRBV12-4 and TRBJ2-7; the D is unclear. Trimming took 3 bases from V and 2 from J, leaving 5 bases between them. The CDR3 extends over 12 amino acids. The CDR3 nucleotides are TGTGCCAGCAGTTTTGGAACCTACGAGCAGTACTTC. It yields the protein CASSFGTYEQYF.

There are a few counts of this clonotype. The J gene is TRBJ1-2, the V gene TRBV6-1, with D uncertain. The CDR3 has 13 amino acids. The V end lost 3 bases, the J end lost 3 bases, and 8 bases lay between the germline ends. Germline V lookup: CDR1 MNHNS, CDR2 SASEGT. CDR3 region: CASSDWSHYGYTF. The CDR3 coding sequence is TGTGCCAGCAGTGACTGGTCACACTATGGCTACACCTTC.

The chain uses TRBV4-2 and TRBJ1-2; no clear D gene. Trimming took off 0 bases at V and 7 bases at J, with 9 bases between the two ends. CDR3 length: 13 amino acids. Germline CDR1 and CDR2: LGHNA and YNFKEQ. CDR3 DNA: TGTGCCAGCAGCCAAGAAAGCCTCTCTGGCTACACCTTC. This gives the protein CASSQESLSGYTF.

The chain recombines TRBV6-1 with TRBJ1-5; D unresolved. CDR1 and CDR2 from the germline V gene are MNHNS and SASEGT. The CDR3 sequence is 12 residues long. V lost 3 bases and J 7 bases, leaving 7 bases between the germline ends. The CDR3 loop reads CASSDNLQPQHF. Written as DNA, the CDR3 is TGTGCCAGCAGTGACAACCTACAGCCCCAGCATTTT.

The rearrangement uses TRBV6-5 and TRBJ2-1; TRBD1 aligns across 7 bases. This CDR3 is 13 amino acids long. Germline V gene lookup returns CDR1 MNHEY and CDR2 SVGAGI. V lost 6 bases and J lost 7; bases outside the gene matches: 6. The CDR3 reads CASRIQGRNEQFF. In DNA form, the CDR3 reads TGTGCCAGCAGGATACAGGGGCGGAATGAGCAGTTCTTC.

This clonotype was recorded a few times. The chain recombines TRBV28 with TRBJ2-5, with D tentatively TRBD1 or TRBD2 (7 bases each). Trimming stripped 5 bases from V and 4 bases from J, with 14 bases between. The CDR3 loop spans 14 amino acids. The V gene's germline CDR1 is MDHEN and CDR2 SYDVKM. CDR3 in DNA: TGTGCCAGCAGTCCCGCAGGGGGGGCAGAGACCCAGTACTTC. It is translated as CASSPAGGAETQYF.

The rearrangement links TRBV28 to TRBJ1-5; D call uncertain. The germline V and J ends were trimmed by 0 bases and 5 bases, with 14 bases remaining between them. Germline lookup yields CDR1 MDHEN and CDR2 SYDVKM. CDR3 length: 16 amino acids. The chain's CDR3 is CASSLWAGGNDQPQHF. CDR3 DNA sequence: TGTGCCAGCAGTTTATGGGCGGGCGGGAATGATCAGCCCCAGCATTTT. Full variable domain (missing parts from reference TRBV28 and TRBJ1-5): DVKVTQSSRYLVKRTGEKVFLECVQDMDHENMFWYRQDPGLGLRLIYFSYDVKMKEKGDIPEGYSVSREKKERFSLILESASTNQTSMYLCASSLWAGGNDQPQHFGDGTRLSIL.

In this sample, this clonotype turned up a few times. The V gene is TRBV20-1, the J gene TRBJ2-3, with TRBD1 identical over 9 bases. CDR1 and CDR2 from the germline V gene are DFQATT and SNEGSKA (reference sequence). Trimming at V came to 3 bases and at J to 9 bases, leaving 10 bases not matched to a gene. The CDR3 loop spans 14 amino acids. CDR3 sequence (DNA): TGCAGTGCTAGCGTGACAGGGGGTTACCAGACGCAGTATTTT. Translated: CSASVTGGYQTQYF.

The gene calls are TRBV3-1 and TRBJ2-1, with 8 bases that match TRBD1. The trim removed 1 base at V and 5 bases at J, leaving 7 bases unmatched. The CDR3 spans 16 residues. Germline lookup yields CDR1 LGHDT and CDR2 YNNKEL (reference sequence). The CDR3 bases are TGTGCCAGCAGCCAAGTTGGAGGACAGGGTGACAATGAGCAGTTCTTC. The encoded protein is CASSQVGGQGDNEQFF.

This chain links TRBV14 with TRBJ1-3; TRBD1 is a possible D gene (6 bases). V was cut by 4 bases and J by 2 bases, with 15 bases left in between. This CDR3 comprises 16 residues. Germline V lookup: CDR1 SGHDN, CDR2 FVKESK. CDR3 protein: CASSRRQAGAGNTIYF. The CDR3 nucleotides read TGTGCCAGCAGCCGGCGACAGGCAGGGGCTGGAAACACCATATATTTT.

This clonotype was detected only a few times. This chain connects TRBV25-1 to TRBJ2-5; D is ambiguous. The last part of the DNA fits TRBJ2-7 better; the J call may be wrong. Germline CDR1 MGHDK, CDR2 SYGVNS. The CDR3 is made up of 11 amino acids. The CDR3 DNA reads as TGTGCCAGCAGTGCCATATACGAGCAGTACTTC. Its translation is CASSAIYEQYF.

This clonotype was picked up a small number of times. V and J are TRBV5-1 and TRBJ2-5; 7 positions match TRBD1. CDR3 length: 15 amino acids. V was clipped by 5 bases and J by 2 bases; unmatched bases: 9. Germline assignment: CDR1 SGHRS and CDR2 YFSETQ. This CDR3 reads CASSFSGTAQETQYF. The CDR3 nucleotides read TGCGCCAGCAGTTTCTCCGGGACAGCTCAAGAGACCCAGTACTTC.

The chain couples TRBV20-1 to TRBJ2-1; D remains unclear. The ends were cut back, 8 bases at V and 4 bases at J, with 15 bases in the middle. This CDR3 has 13 residues. The V gene's germline CDR1 is DFQATT and CDR2 SNEGSKA (reference sequence). Written as DNA, the CDR3 is TGCAGTACCAGATTACGGGCTTACAATGAGCAGTTCTTC. As protein: CSTRLRAYNEQFF.

This clonotype has a handful of counts. The V gene is TRBV7-2, the J gene TRBJ2-7; unclear D gene. Germline V CDR1 and CDR2: SGHTA, FQGNSA. Trimming left V 1 base short and J 0 bases short, with 7 bases between. CDR3 length: 14 amino acids. The CDR3 spells CASSLDYNSYEQYF. The CDR3 nucleotides read TGTGCCAGCAGCTTAGATTACAACTCCTACGAGCAGTACTTC.